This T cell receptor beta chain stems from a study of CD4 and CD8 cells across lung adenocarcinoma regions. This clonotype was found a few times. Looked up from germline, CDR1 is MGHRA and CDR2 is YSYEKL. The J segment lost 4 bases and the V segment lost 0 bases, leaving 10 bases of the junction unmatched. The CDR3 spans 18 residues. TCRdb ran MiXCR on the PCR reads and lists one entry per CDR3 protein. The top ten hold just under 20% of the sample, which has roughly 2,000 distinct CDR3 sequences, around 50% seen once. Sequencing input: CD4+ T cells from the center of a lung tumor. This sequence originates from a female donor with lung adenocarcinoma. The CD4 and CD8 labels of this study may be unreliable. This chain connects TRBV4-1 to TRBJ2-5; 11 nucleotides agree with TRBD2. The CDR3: CASSQDSSGRAWGETQYF. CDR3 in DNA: TGCGCCAGCAGCCAAGATAGTAGCGGGAGGGCCTGGGGAGAGACCCAGTACTTC.